This TCR beta chain was observed in a study of PD-1 blockade in classical Hodgkin lymphoma. Overall study results and limits: Patients excluded were those beginning nivolumab under 1 year after ASCT. Reported baseline diversity: healthy donors highest, relapsed/refractory patients lowest.

Notes on this clone: The antigen is unknown.

Time point in this sample: cycle 4 day 1 (C4D1), after more than five weeks of nivolumab. Each patient experienced a relapse that followed autologous stem cell transplantation, and brentuximab vedotin exposure varied. The CDR3 covers 15 residues. V shed 1 base and J 8 bases; nucleotides not matched to a gene: 2. Germline CDR1 is SEHNR and CDR2 is FQNEAQ (reference sequence). Only in-frame clones appear in the TCRdb table, and some are missing; sequencing was by immunoSEQ multiplex PCR. Counted here are more than 75,000 clones, approximately 94% occurring once; the ten biggest clones make up under 2%.

Here the sequenced sample was peripheral blood mononuclear cells (PBMCs), taken before the fourth cycle of nivolumab. This clonotype was sampled from a human donor with classical Hodgkin lymphoma. The rearrangement links TRBV7-9 to TRBJ2-1; 13 bases are shared with TRBD2. Here the CDR3 reads CASSLGGLAGYEQFF. DNA for the CDR3: TGTGCCAGCAGCTTAGGGGGACTAGCGGGATATGAGCAGTTCTTC.